The rows below give T cell receptor beta chains drawn from one sample of a study of metastatic and nonmetastatic thyroid tumors. TCRdb redid the clone calls on the PCR reads using MiXCR. The sample lists 10,000 to 15,000 clones; over 25% were seen once. Sequenced sample: tumor tissue. The receptors were gathered from a female donor with papillary thyroid cancer or a benign thyroid nodule (not recorded which). Some clones in this sample may be carry-over from other donors' samples. Each CDR3 is given with its conserved first and last residue. The order of the fields is V gene, D gene, clone size, J gene, CDR3 DNA, CDR3 protein. D genes are given only for firm matches. Not all rows give a size; the values are once, few, many and, for expanded clones, a class.

TRBV20-1	TRBD1	.	TRBJ1-5	TGCAGTGCTAACCCTTTCCGGGACAGGGGGCTTTCTAACAATCAGCCCCAGCATTTT	CSANPFRDRGLSNNQPQHF
TRBV4-1	.	once	TRBJ1-1	TGCGCCAGCAGCCAAGCCCCGGATACTGAAGCTTTCTTT	CASSQAPDTEAFF
TRBV5-6	TRBD2	medium-sized	TRBJ2-3	TGTGCCAGCAGCGGGGGGGAAACAGATACGCAGTATTTT	CASSGGETDTQYF
TRBV6-5	.	.	TRBJ2-7	TGTGCCAGCAGTTACTCGAAGATCCCCTACGAGCAGTACTTC	CASSYSKIPYEQYF
TRBV28	.	medium-sized	TRBJ1-5	TGTGCCAGCAGTTTGGGGTTCGAAAACAGTCGCCCAAGCAATCAGCCCCAGCATTTT	CASSLGFENSRPSNQPQHF
TRBV12-5	TRBD2	many	TRBJ2-7	TGTGCTAGTAGCGGGAGTAATCAGCTCGAGCAGTACTTC	CASSGSNQLEQYF
TRBV6-1	TRBD1	.	TRBJ1-5	TGTGCCAGCAGCGAGTCCAGGGGGATTTTGGGCAATCAGCCCCAGCATTTT	CASSESRGILGNQPQHF
TRBV5-1	.	.	TRBJ2-7	TGCGCCAGCAGCCCTTCAAATGGAGCATTCTACGAGCAGTACTTC	CASSPSNGAFYEQYF
TRBV5-1	.	.	TRBJ2-1	TGCGCCAGCAGCCCTGATAATGGGTATGAGCAGTTCTTC	CASSPDNGYEQFF
TRBV11-1	TRBD2	many	TRBJ2-1	TGTGCCAGCAGCAGACACTGGACTAGCGAATACAATGAGCAGTTCTTC	CASSRHWTSEYNEQFF
TRBV9	.	.	TRBJ2-3	TGTGCCAGCAGCGTATACACAGGGCGTGGAACAGATACGCAGTATTTT	CASSVYTGRGTDTQYF
TRBV6-1	TRBD1	many	TRBJ2-5	TGTGCCAGCACCCAACAGGGGGCGCAACAGACCCAGTACTTC	CASTQQGAQQTQYF
TRBV6-1	.	medium-sized	TRBJ2-3	TGTGCCAGCAGGTTCAGGGGTGATACGCAGTATTTT	CASRFRGDTQYF
TRBV11-2	.	once	TRBJ1-1	TGTGCCACCCAACTTATCCGGGGGGCGGGGAACACTGAAGCTTTCTTT	CATQLIRGAGNTEAFF
TRBV19	.	medium-sized	TRBJ1-5	TGTGCCAGTAGGCATGGTGGCAGGCGTCAGCCCCAGCATTTT	CASRHGGRRQPQHF
TRBV30	.	.	TRBJ1-6	TGTGTCTGGGTACGACCGGGGGAATGGAATTCACCCCTCCACTTT	CVWVRPGEWNSPLHF
TRBV11-2	.	.	TRBJ1-1	TGTGCCAGCAGCTCCACAACGTCGAACACTGAAGCTTTCTTT	CASSSTTSNTEAFF
TRBV12-3/TRBV12-4	.	few	TRBJ1-1	TGTGCCAGCACCTATACAGGGATGAACACTGAAGCTTTCTTT	CASTYTGMNTEAFF
TRBV20-1	TRBD1	.	TRBJ1-4	TGCAGTGCCCGGCGCCCGACAGGGGGAGGAACTAATGAAAAACTGTTTTTT	CSARRPTGGGTNEKLFF
TRBV10-2	.	many	TRBJ2-3	TGCGCCAGCTGGAACAGGGAGAGCACAGATACGCAGTATTTT	CASWNRESTDTQYF
TRBV6-1	.	medium-sized	TRBJ1-2	TGTGCCAGCAGGGAGAGAACCTATGGCTACACCTTC	CASRERTYGYTF
TRBV7-2	.	.	TRBJ1-2	TGTGCCAGCAGCTCCAATAGTAACTATGGCTACACCTTC	CASSSNSNYGYTF
TRBV5-4	.	few	TRBJ2-4	TGTGCCAGCAGCTTGTGGCAGGGGCTGGGCAAAAACATTCAGTACTTC	CASSLWQGLGKNIQYF
TRBV28	.	medium-sized	TRBJ1-2	TGTGCCAGCAGTTCCCCCCCCGGGACATACAAGAAGGGCTACACCTTC	CASSSPPGTYKKGYTF
TRBV20-1	.	.	TRBJ2-7	TGCAGTGCTCAGGAAGGGGGGTCCTACGAGCAGTACTTC	CSAQEGGSYEQYF
TRBV10-3	TRBD1	medium-sized	TRBJ2-7	TGTGCCACCGGGACAGGGGGTATCTACGAGCAGTACTTC	CATGTGGIYEQYF
TRBV27	.	.	TRBJ2-6	TGTGCCAGCAGATGGTACCTCCTGTCTGGGGCCAACGTCCTGACTTTC	CASRWYLLSGANVLTF
TRBV29-1	.	many	TRBJ2-2	TGCAGCGTAAAACTACAACTCACCGGGGAGCTGTTTTTT	CSVKLQLTGELFF
TRBV28	.	few	TRBJ1-6	TGTGCCAGCCATGGGGAGAATAATTCACCCCTCCACTTT	CASHGENNSPLHF
TRBV4-2	.	once	TRBJ1-1	TGTGCCAGCAGCCAAGAGCGGAACACTGAAGCTTTCTTT	CASSQERNTEAFF
TRBV4-1	.	.	TRBJ2-3	TGCGCCAGCGGTCGGTACCTGTTAGATACGCAGTATTTT	CASGRYLLDTQYF
TRBV6-4	.	few	TRBJ2-5	TGTGCCAGCAGTTACCAGGGCAGGGGCCAACAAGAGACCCAGTACTTC	CASSYQGRGQQETQYF
TRBV6-2/TRBV6-3	TRBD1	medium-sized	TRBJ2-7	TGTGCCACCGGACAGGGGGTAGGCGAGCAGTACTTC	CATGQGVGEQYF
TRBV6-1	.	.	TRBJ2-7	TGTGCCATCAGTGTCTTCTACGAGCACTACTTC	CAISVFYEHYF
TRBV20-1	TRBD2	.	TRBJ2-1	TGCAGTGCTAGAGATGTTGACCGGACTAGCTACAATGAGCAGTTCTTC	CSARDVDRTSYNEQFF
TRBV6-1	.	medium-sized	TRBJ1-1	TGTGCCAGCAGCTCCCGACCCACTACAGGTACTGAAGCTTTCTTT	CASSSRPTTGTEAFF
TRBV11-2	TRBD1	.	TRBJ1-6	TGTGCCAGCAGCCTTCAGGGACAGGGAGTTTCACCCCTCCACTTT	CASSLQGQGVSPLHF
TRBV20-1	.	.	TRBJ2-1	TGCAGTGCTAGAGATGGGCGGGTAACCTACAATGAGCAGTTCTTC	CSARDGRVTYNEQFF
TRBV29-1	TRBD1	medium-sized	TRBJ2-7	TGCAGCGCAGGGACAGGGGGCGAGCAGTACTTC	CSAGTGGEQYF
TRBV6-1	.	.	TRBJ2-7	TGTGCCAGCAGGGGGGGCAGGTACGAGCAGTACTTC	CASRGGRYEQYF
TRBV24-1	TRBD1	.	TRBJ2-4	TGTGCCACCAGTGATTACCCGAGGGGGACCGGGACAGATTTCAAAAACACTCAGTACTTC	CATSDYPRGTGTDFKNTQYF
TRBV24-1	.	.	TRBJ2-3	TGTGCCACCAGTGAAATCAGTTCGCCACAGGGAGGGTCGACAGATACGCAGTATTTT	CATSEISSPQGGSTDTQYF
TRBV6-1	.	few	TRBJ2-7	TGTGCCAGCAGTGTAAGCGCGGAGAGCAACGAGCAGTACTTC	CASSVSAESNEQYF
TRBV2	TRBD2	few	TRBJ2-7	TGTGCCAGCAGTGAAGCGGGCGGGAGACTCTACGAGCAGTACTTC	CASSEAGGRLYEQYF
TRBV11-3	.	.	TRBJ2-1	TGTGCCAGCAGCCAAGACAGCAATGAGCAGTTCTTC	CASSQDSNEQFF
TRBV12-3/TRBV12-4	TRBD1	.	TRBJ1-5	TGTGCCATCAACCAGGAAGGACAGGGCAGTCATCCCCAGCATTTT	CAINQEGQGSHPQHF
TRBV15	.	.	TRBJ2-3	TGTGCCACCAGCAGAGTTTTTGCGTGGGGTGCAGATACGCAGTATTTT	CATSRVFAWGADTQYF
TRBV7-9	.	many	TRBJ2-5	TGTGCCAGCAGTAAGGCCGGCGTGGTCGCTGGGGAGACCCAGTACTTC	CASSKAGVVAGETQYF
TRBV28	TRBD1	many	TRBJ1-2	TGTGCCAGCAGATTGACAGGGACCTATGGCTACACCTTC	CASRLTGTYGYTF
TRBV18	.	many	TRBJ2-1	TGTGCCAGCTCACCACCCTCTAGCAGGGATGAGCAGTTCTTC	CASSPPSSRDEQFF
TRBV24-1	TRBD1	.	TRBJ1-6	TGCGCCACCAGGGACAGGGTAAATTCACCCCTCCACTTT	CATRDRVNSPLHF
TRBV20-1	.	.	TRBJ1-6	TGCAGTGCTAGAAGGGGTCTAATGACAGTAGATAATTCACCCCTCCACTTT	CSARRGLMTVDNSPLHF
TRBV18	.	many	TRBJ2-2	TGTGCCAGCTCACCAGGGACTGATTACACCGGGGAGCTGTTTTTT	CASSPGTDYTGELFF
TRBV19	TRBD1	.	TRBJ2-7	TGTGCCAGTCTGACAGGGGGCTCCCTCGAGCAGTACTTT	CASLTGGSLEQYF
TRBV20-1	.	medium-sized	TRBJ1-4	TGCAGTGCTAGAGATCCCAGGGGAGAAGAAAAACTGTTTTTT	CSARDPRGEEKLFF
TRBV6-1	TRBD1	few	TRBJ2-5	TGTGCCAGCAGTCCCGGGACAGGGGGCGCGGAGACCCAGTACTTC	CASSPGTGGAETQYF
TRBV11-2	.	many	TRBJ1-4	TGTGCCAGCAGCCAAGTGACAGGTTATACTAATGAAAAACTGTTTTTT	CASSQVTGYTNEKLFF
TRBV6-2/TRBV6-3	.	.	TRBJ2-1	TGTGCCAGCAGGTCCGGACCCAACAATGAGCAGTTCTTC	CASRSGPNNEQFF
TRBV3-1	.	.	TRBJ1-1	TGTGCCAGCAGCCGTCAGGAAATGAACACTGAAGCTTTCTTT	CASSRQEMNTEAFF